This TCR beta chain was captured in a study of T cells in Graves' hyperthyroidism and ophthalmopathy. The CDR3 runs to 17 residues. Trimming cost V 4 bases and J 9 bases; bases outside gene matches: 14. Looked up from germline, CDR1 is LNHDA and CDR2 is SQIVND (reference sequence). TCR beta CDR3 regions were amplified from RNA. The HTBI primer set was used in a first-round RT-PCR of the TCR CDR3. A single record per CDR3 protein comes from TCRdb applying MiXCR to the multiplex PCR reads. Among around 560,000 distinct CDR3 sequences listed, approximately 16% were seen once. Worth noting for this clonotype: Its antigen is as yet unknown.

Study-level findings and limits: Ophthalmopathy stood apart from stable hyperthyroidism in a 13 V-J model. In blood, most of the thyroid clonotypes expanded above 0.001 were also present.

The chain joins TRBV19 to TRBJ2-1; TRBD2 agrees at 11 bases. The TCR comes from a woman aged 18 to 35 with Graves' hyperthyroidism. The sequenced material came from blood. The CDR3: CASSRGLAVNFIGEQFF. As DNA, the CDR3 is TGTGCCAGTAGTAGGGGACTAGCGGTGAATTTTATCGGTGAGCAGTTCTTC.